The 30 T cell receptor beta chains given below trace back to one sample, sequenced in a study of CD8+ T cells in alopecia areata. Sequencing templates came from extracted RNA that was reverse transcribed into cDNA. Here immunoSEQ multiplex PCR was the method, and the copy in TCRdb shows in-frame clones only, minus some. The data hold more than 200,000 clones, with over 40% observed a single time. Treatment here: oral pan-JAK inhibitor, 5-10 mg twice daily. This specimen consisted of CD4+ T cells sorted from blood, obtained around week 37, from a patient treated with tofacitinib. Receptor source: a human donor with alopecia areata.

This clone occurred a few times. The V call is TRBV7-2, the J call TRBJ2-2; D is undetermined. The CDR3 contains 15 residues. The V end lost 4 bases, the J end lost 5 bases, and 14 bases lay between the germline ends. Germline CDR1 and CDR2: SGHTA and FQGNSA. DNA for the CDR3: TGTGCCAGCAGCTCCGCTAGTAGGTGGACCGGGGAGCTGTTTTTT. It specifies CASSSASRWTGELFF.

As regards this clone: Other DNA sequences in this sample translate to the same CDR3. The V gene is TRBV29-1, the J gene TRBJ1-1, with D perhaps TRBD1 (5 bases). The V end was cut by 7 bases, the J end by 0 bases, with 12 bases between. The germline CDR1 and CDR2 sequences are SQVTM and ANQGSEA. The CDR3 runs to 13 residues. The chain's CDR3 is CSGGDGLNTEAFF. As DNA, the CDR3 is TGCAGCGGCGGGGACGGCTTGAACACTGAAGCTTTCTTT.

Details on this clone: This CDR3 is also generated by other DNA sequences in the sample. The gene calls are TRBV5-1 and TRBJ2-5, with 12 nucleotides matching TRBD1. This CDR3 is 15 amino acids long. Per the germline V gene, CDR1 is SGHRS and CDR2 is YFSETQ. V was clipped by 4 bases and J by 5 bases; unmatched bases: 6. DNA of the CDR3: TGCGCCAGCAGCCCCGGGACAGGGGGCGAGGAGACCCAGTACTTC. Translation gives CASSPGTGGEETQYF.

V usage is TRBV30 and J usage is TRBJ2-3; TRBD1 matches 7 bases. V shed 3 bases and J 4 bases; nucleotides not matched to a gene: 1. The germline CDR1 and CDR2 sequences are GTSNPN and SVGIG (reference sequence). CDR3 length: 12 residues. The CDR3 sequence: CAWRTGPDTQYF. The CDR3 DNA reads as TGTGCCTGGAGGACAGGGCCAGATACGCAGTATTTT. Variable domain in full (rest from reference TRBV30 and TRBJ2-3): SQTIHQWPATLVQPVGSPLSLECTVEGTSNPNLYWYRQAAGRGLQLLFYSVGIGQISSEVPQNLSASRPQDRQFILSSKKLLLSDSGFYLCAWRTGPDTQYFGPGTRLTVL.

This clone was seen only a few times. The chain has TRBV29-1 and TRBJ1-2, with D unresolved. The CDR3 extends over 11 amino acids. Germline V lookup: CDR1 SQVTM, CDR2 ANQGSEA. The V and J ends lost 7 bases and 2 bases respectively, with 8 bases between them. CDR3 region: CSAELNYGYTF. The DNA for the CDR3 is TGCAGCGCAGAGCTCAACTATGGCTACACCTTC.

Here the CDR3 reads CASRGTGSVAGELFF. The CDR3 coding sequence is TGTGCCAGCAGGGGGACAGGGAGTGTGGCCGGGGAGCTGTTTTTT. This sequence joins TRBV2 and TRBJ2-2; TRBD1 agrees at 9 bases. The length of the CDR3 is 15 residues. J gave up 6 bases and V 6 bases, and 8 bases lay outside the gene matches. CDR1 is SNHLY, CDR2 FYNNEI, per germline.

The chain employs TRBV9 and TRBJ2-1; the match to TRBD2 covers 10 bases. This CDR3 region has 18 residues. Germline CDR1 SGDLS, CDR2 YYNGEE. J lost 0 bases, V lost 3 bases, and 9 bases had no gene match. CDR3 nucleotide sequence: TGTGCCAGCAGCGAACGGACTAGCGGAATTAGCTCCTACAATGAGCAGTTCTTC. It codes for CASSERTSGISSYNEQFF.

The chain combines TRBV7-2 with TRBJ2-1; the D is unclear. Germline V lookup: CDR1 SGHTA, CDR2 FQGNSA. This CDR3 region has 14 residues. V dropped 6 bases and J dropped 9 bases, with 18 bases sitting between them. The CDR3 spells CASRPFLPYGEQFF. In nucleotides, the CDR3 is TGTGCCAGCAGACCATTTTTACCTTACGGTGAGCAGTTCTTC.

The rearrangement links TRBV27 to TRBJ2-7; TRBD1 matches at 7 bases. CDR3 size: 16 residues. Germline V gene data show CDR1 as MNHEY and CDR2 as SMNVEV (reference sequence). J gave up 0 bases and V 5 bases, and 10 bases lay outside the gene matches. The CDR3 loop is CASSPSDRSSSYEQYF. In DNA, the CDR3 is TGTGCCAGCAGTCCCTCGGACAGGTCAAGCTCCTACGAGCAGTACTTC.

V is TRBV7-9 and J is TRBJ2-5; no reliable D call. The CDR3 consists of 15 residues. Germline V gives CDR1 SEHNR, CDR2 FQNEAQ (reference sequence). The V and J ends lost 4 bases and 5 bases respectively, with 17 bases between them. The DNA for the CDR3 is TGTGCCAGCAGCTCCGGACCGGGCCGTCGGGAGACCCAGTACTTC. It yields the protein CASSSGPGRRETQYF.

The table lists this clone with a few counts. The chain has TRBV5-4 and TRBJ1-1, with unresolved D. V was shortened by 0 bases and J by 4 bases, with 10 bases between the two germline ends. There are 14 residues in the CDR3. In germline, CDR1 is SGHNT, CDR2 YYREEE (reference sequence). The CDR3 sequence is CASSLVGYGTEAFF. The CDR3 region has the DNA TGTGCCAGCAGCTTGGTAGGGTACGGCACTGAAGCTTTCTTT.

The rearrangement uses TRBV4-1 and TRBJ2-5; D gene uncertain. V was pared by 4 bases and J by 4 bases, with 13 bases between. This CDR3 has 14 residues. Germline V gives CDR1 MGHRA, CDR2 YSYEKL. The CDR3 sequence is CASSLSLGRETQYF. CDR3 coding DNA: TGCGCCAGCAGCCTCTCGCTAGGGCGAGAGACCCAGTACTTC.

V and J are TRBV6-5 and TRBJ2-1; 7 nucleotides match TRBD1. Unmatched junction bases numbered 3, after V lost 10 bases and J lost 6 bases. The germline CDR1 and CDR2 sequences are MNHEY and SVGAGI. The CDR3 spans 11 residues. This chain's CDR3 is CATQGTNEQFF. DNA of the CDR3: TGTGCCACACAGGGGACCAATGAGCAGTTCTTC.

V usage is TRBV4-3 and J usage is TRBJ2-2; D perhaps matches TRBD2 (5 bases). V gave up 0 bases and J gave up 7 bases, with 12 bases separating them. Germline V gene data show CDR1 as LGHNA and CDR2 as YSLEER. The CDR3 has 15 residues. The CDR3 loop reads CASSQEGHGVGELFF. CDR3 DNA: TGCGCCAGCAGCCAAGAAGGTCACGGGGTCGGGGAGCTGTTTTTT.

This clone was found a few times. The V and J genes are TRBV4-1 and TRBJ2-7, with 7 bases aligning to TRBD2. The CDR3 extends over 15 amino acids. In germline, CDR1 is MGHRA, CDR2 YSYEKL. The trim removed 3 bases at V and 5 bases at J, leaving 10 bases unmatched. The CDR3: CASSHPAREMHEQYF. The CDR3, as DNA: TGCGCCAGCAGCCACCCCGCGCGGGAGATGCACGAGCAGTACTTC.

V gene TRBV4-3 combines with J gene TRBJ2-7, with D possibly matching TRBD1 (5 bases). In germline, CDR1 is LGHNA, CDR2 YSLEER. The CDR3 is 15 residues long. Trimming left V 0 bases short and J 2 bases short, with 11 bases between. CDR3 amino acids: CASSQEGHRAYEQYF. CDR3 coding DNA: TGCGCCAGCAGCCAAGAGGGGCACCGCGCCTACGAGCAGTACTTC.

This clone was observed once. J is TRBJ2-3 and V is TRBV7-9; perhaps TRBD2 as D (6 bases). CDR3 length equals 15 residues. The germline gives CDR1 SEHNR, CDR2 FQNEAQ (reference sequence). V dropped 3 bases and J dropped 3 bases, with 13 bases sitting between them. CDR3 sequence: CASSFDGRVTDTQYF. In nucleotides, the CDR3 is TGTGCCAGCAGCTTTGACGGGAGAGTGACAGATACGCAGTATTTT. Supplemented by reference TRBV7-9 and TRBJ2-3, the full variable domain reads DTGVSQNPRHKITKRGQNVTFRCDPISEHNRLYWYRQTLGQGPEFLTYFQNEAQLEKSRLLSDRFSAERPKGSFSTLEIQRTEQGDSAMYLCASSFDGRVTDTQYFGPGTRLTVL.

This clone turned up a few times. The rearrangement uses TRBV29-1 and TRBJ2-7; 10 bases are shared with TRBD1. The CDR3 sequence is 12 residues long. Losses at the gene ends were 4 bases for V and 6 bases for J; bases not matched to a gene: 3. Germline values: CDR1 SQVTM, CDR2 ANQGSEA. The CDR3 DNA follows: TGCAGCGTTGGACAGGGGGCGGTCGAGCAGTACTTC. Its translation: CSVGQGAVEQYF.

This clone has more than one count but fewer than ten. This chain links TRBV14 with TRBJ2-1, with 7 bases identical to TRBD2. Germline CDR1 SGHDN, CDR2 FVKESK. The V and J ends lost 1 base and 12 bases, in that order; junction bases with no gene match: 9. This CDR3 region has 14 residues. The CDR3 reads CASSQVFGPGGQFF. The CDR3 DNA reads TGTGCCAGCAGCCAAGTTTTCGGCCCGGGGGGGCAGTTCTTC.

This chain connects TRBV27 to TRBJ2-4; D uncertain. Germline CDR1 is MNHEY and CDR2 is SMNVEV (reference sequence). The V end was cut by 6 bases, the J end by 0 bases, with 6 bases between. This CDR3 contains 13 residues. CDR3 residues: CASSPLAKNIQYF. The CDR3 DNA reads TGTGCCAGCAGCCCCTTAGCCAAAAACATTCAGTACTTC.

The chain is built from TRBV27 and TRBJ1-5; D remains unclear. This CDR3 region has 16 residues. Trimming left V 6 bases short and J 0 bases short, with 15 bases between. CDR1 is MNHEY and CDR2 is SMNVEV in the germline V gene (reference sequence). CDR3 in amino acids: CASRHTRRDSNQPQHF. The DNA of the CDR3 is TGTGCCAGCAGGCACACCCGGAGGGATAGCAATCAGCCCCAGCATTTT.

In its sample, this clone was seen once. This sample also contains other DNA sequences that code for the same CDR3. The chain joins TRBV6-5 to TRBJ1-2, with D uncertain. V lost 5 bases and J lost 2, with 6 bases in between. Germline V CDR1 and CDR2: MNHEY, SVGAGI. The CDR3 consists of 12 residues. In DNA, the CDR3 is TGTGCCAGCAGTCCGGCGAACTATGGCTACACCTTC. Translation gives CASSPANYGYTF.

The J gene is TRBJ1-5, the V gene TRBV30, with D tentatively TRBD1 (5 bases). V lost 4 bases and J lost 9, with 16 bases in between. In germline, CDR1 is GTSNPN, CDR2 SVGIG (reference sequence). The CDR3 spans 13 residues. Here the CDR3 DNA reads TGTGCCTGGAACGACAGAGCGACAAGGCCCCAGCATTTT. Its protein product is CAWNDRATRPQHF. Full variable domain (remainder filled in from reference TRBV30 and TRBJ1-5): SQTIHQWPATLVQPVGSPLSLECTVEGTSNPNLYWYRQAAGRGLQLLFYSVGIGQISSEVPQNLSASRPQDRQFILSSKKLLLSDSGFYLCAWNDRATRPQHFGDGTRLSIL.

This clone was seen a few times. The rearrangement uses TRBV7-7 and TRBJ2-2; TRBD2 agrees at 8 bases. Germline CDR1 reads SSHAT; CDR2 reads FNYEAQ (reference sequence). Trimming cost V 11 bases and J 4 bases; bases outside gene matches: 9. The CDR3 has 14 amino acids. CDR3 in DNA: TGTGCCGGTCCGGGACTAGTGGGCACCGGGGAGCTGTTTTTT. Residues: CAGPGLVGTGELFF. Full variable domain (remainder filled in from reference TRBV7-7 and TRBJ2-2): GAGVSQSPRYKVTKRGQDVTLRCDPISSHATLYWYQQALGQGPEFLTYFNYEAQPDKSGLPSDRFSAERPEGSISTLTIQRTEQRDSAMYRCAGPGLVGTGELFFGEGSRLTVL.

This chain connects TRBV20-1 to TRBJ2-1, with D hard to call. CDR1 DFQATT and CDR2 SNEGSKA come from the germline V gene (reference sequence). V lost 6 bases, J lost 6 bases, and 9 bases lay in between. CDR3 size: 11 residues. DNA for the CDR3: TGCAGTGCCTATCCCCCCAATGAGCAGTTCTTC. This encodes CSAYPPNEQFF.

The chain employs TRBV30 and TRBJ2-7, with no clear D. Trimming removed 3 bases at V and 7 bases at J, with 16 bases between. Germline V CDR1 and CDR2: GTSNPN, SVGIG (reference sequence). This CDR3 spans 13 amino acids. CDR3 in amino acids: CAWRALTSGEQYF. CDR3 in DNA: TGTGCCTGGAGGGCCCTTACTTCCGGTGAGCAGTACTTC.

This clone was seen a handful of times. CDR3 sequence reads: CAGAKAGSSYEQYF. Written as DNA, the CDR3 is TGTGCGGGGGCTAAAGCGGGGTCGTCCTACGAGCAGTACTTC. The rearrangement links TRBV11-2 to TRBJ2-7, with TRBD2 as a possible D gene (7 bases). Per germline, CDR1 SGHAT and CDR2 FQNNGV. The CDR3 covers 14 residues. The variable domain in full, with the rest retrieved from reference TRBV11-2 and TRBJ2-7, is EAGVAQSPRYKIIEKRQSVAFWCNPISGHATLYWYQQILGQGPKLLIQFQNNGVVDDSQLPKDRFSAERLKGVDSTLKIQPAKLEDSAVYLCAGAKAGSSYEQYFGPGTRLTVT.

This clone showed up just a few times. V is TRBV20-1 and J is TRBJ1-2; D remains unclear. This CDR3 contains 10 residues. Germline-derived CDR1 and CDR2 are DFQATT and SNEGSKA (reference sequence). The CDR3 DNA sequence: TGCAGCCTGACCTACTATGGCTACACCTTC. It specifies CSLTYYGYTF.

This clone has just a few counts. J is TRBJ2-7 and V is TRBV9; D gene uncertain. Trimming removed 4 bases at V and 7 bases at J, with 6 bases between. The V gene's germline CDR1 is SGDLS and CDR2 YYNGEE. The CDR3 has 10 residues. For the CDR3, the DNA is TGTGCCAGCAGCCCCCGGGAGCAGTACTTC. Translating it yields CASSPREQYF. The entire variable domain, with the rest obtained from reference TRBV9 and TRBJ2-7, is as follows: DSGVTQTPKHLITATGQRVTLRCSPRSGDLSVYWYQQSLDQGLQFLIQYYNGEERAKGNILERFSAQQFPDLHSELNLSSLELGDSALYFCASSPREQYFGPGTRLTVT.

This clone was recorded a few times. J is TRBJ2-1 and V is TRBV29-1, with a possible D match to TRBD1 (5 bases). The CDR3 is made up of 14 amino acids. The V gene lost 4 bases and the J gene lost 2 bases, with 12 bases spanning the gap. Germline CDR1 SQVTM, CDR2 ANQGSEA. CDR3 in amino acids: CSVVGAAPYNEQFF. The CDR3 region has the DNA TGCAGCGTTGTTGGGGCAGCACCCTACAATGAGCAGTTCTTC.